Below, 30 T cell receptor beta chains from the same sample are listed, as sequenced in a study of blood T cell repertoires in COVID-19. Libraries were prepared by immunoSEQ multiplex PCR; TCRdb keeps only in-frame clonotypes and omits some of them. The data show about 26,000 clones, 65% to 90% seen once. Input material: peripheral blood. These receptors originate from a human donor in a cohort sampled during active COVID-19.

The V gene is TRBV20-1, the J gene TRBJ1-5, with a weak D call TRBD1 (6 bases). CDR1 and CDR2 from the germline V gene are DFQATT and SNEGSKA (reference sequence). V lost 3 bases and J lost 2, with 17 bases in between. The CDR3 covers 16 residues. CDR3 DNA sequence: TGCAGTGCTAGTGGGGCAGGGGCTAAGGGCAATCAGCCCCAGCATTTT. It codes for CSASGAGAKGNQPQHF.

The V gene is TRBV18, the J gene TRBJ1-1, with TRBD1 identical over 10 bases. With 6 bases clipped from V and 5 bases from J, the junction kept 6 bases outside the gene matches. The germline V gene has CDR1 KGHSH and CDR2 LQKENI. CDR3 length: 14 amino acids. CDR3 protein: CASSRTGGVTEAFF. As DNA, the CDR3 is TGTGCCAGCTCGAGGACAGGGGGAGTTACTGAAGCTTTCTTT.

The rearrangement links TRBV24-1 to TRBJ2-3; D perhaps matches TRBD2 (7 bases). Germline V gene lookup returns CDR1 KGHDR and CDR2 SFDVKD. Trimming took 5 bases from V and 2 from J, leaving 13 bases between them. This CDR3 contains 15 residues. The CDR3 spells CATSGGREYTDTQYF. The CDR3 DNA is TGTGCCACCAGTGGGGGGCGGGAGTACACAGATACGCAGTATTTT.

CDR3 nucleotide sequence: TGTGCCAGCAGCCAATCAACAGGGGGCAGCGATTCACCCCTCCACTTT. Protein product: CASSQSTGGSDSPLHF. The V gene is TRBV4-2, the J gene TRBJ1-6, with 9 positions matching TRBD1. Per the germline V gene, CDR1 is LGHNA and CDR2 is YNFKEQ. Trimming took 2 bases from V and 8 from J; bases not matched to a gene: 7. The CDR3 is 16 residues long.

This chain connects TRBV19 to TRBJ2-1, with D perhaps matching TRBD2 (5 bases). The length of the CDR3 is 17 residues. Germline V gene lookup returns CDR1 LNHDA and CDR2 SQIVND (reference sequence). V was pared by 5 bases and J by 2 bases, with 19 bases between. The CDR3: CASSPLPRTRTYNEQFF. The DNA of the CDR3 is TGTGCCAGTAGTCCACTTCCCAGGACTCGCACCTACAATGAGCAGTTCTTC.

Here the CDR3 reads CAWSVEALYGYTF. The CDR3 DNA sequence: TGTGCCTGGAGTGTAGAGGCACTCTATGGCTACACCTTC. The chain carries TRBV30 and TRBJ1-2, with D unclear. The germline V and J ends were trimmed by 0 bases and 4 bases, with 9 bases remaining between them. The CDR3 runs to 13 residues. The germline V gene has CDR1 GTSNPN and CDR2 SVGIG (reference sequence).

V and J are TRBV20-1 and TRBJ2-1, with TRBD2 as a possible D gene (5 bases). This CDR3 has 13 amino acids. Per germline, CDR1 DFQATT and CDR2 SNEGSKA (reference sequence). Trimming cost V 3 bases and J 0 bases, with 6 bases left between them. CDR3 nucleotides: TGCAGTGCTAGTCGGGGCTCCTACAATGAGCAGTTCTTC. Its translation is CSASRGSYNEQFF.

The chain couples TRBV25-1 to TRBJ1-1; D not resolved. Germline V gene data show CDR1 as MGHDK and CDR2 as SYGVNS. V was trimmed by 8 bases and J by 9 bases, leaving 19 bases between them. The CDR3 is made up of 13 amino acids. The CDR3 region has the DNA TGTGCCAGCCGCGGGGTGGCCTACGATAAAGCTTTCTTT. Translated, it gives CASRGVAYDKAFF.

The V call is TRBV27, the J call TRBJ1-6; D is ambiguous. CDR1 and CDR2 from the germline V gene are MNHEY and SMNVEV (reference sequence). V was shortened by 0 bases and J by 0 bases, with 12 bases between the two germline ends. CDR3 length: 18 amino acids. CDR3 DNA sequence: TGTGCCAGCAGTTTATCTGGTCCCAACTTCTCCTATAATTCACCCCTCCACTTT. This translates into CASSLSGPNFSYNSPLHF.

This clone was seen only a few times. The rearrangement uses TRBV7-9 and TRBJ1-2; no clear D. Trimming shortened V by 5 bases and J by 0 bases, and 19 bases separated the two germline ends. This CDR3 has 17 amino acids. CDR1 SEHNR and CDR2 FQNEAQ come from the germline V gene (reference sequence). CDR3 nucleotides: TGTGCCAGCAGCCATAATCCAACGGGAAAAGCTAACTATGGCTACACCTTC. Translated: CASSHNPTGKANYGYTF.

This clone was observed a single time. CDR3: CASSPIGTPPKGDEQYF. The DNA of the CDR3 is TGTGCCAGCAGTCCAATCGGAACACCCCCGAAGGGAGACGAGCAGTACTTC. The chain carries TRBV28 and TRBJ2-7; maybe TRBD2 (5 bases). Germline V gives CDR1 MDHEN, CDR2 SYDVKM. V lost 5 bases to trimming and J lost 5 bases, with 25 bases between them. CDR3 length: 17 residues.

The chain carries TRBV11-2 and TRBJ2-5; the D gene is possibly TRBD1 (5 bases). The V gene lost 5 bases and the J gene lost 2 bases, with 18 bases spanning the gap. CDR3 length: 16 amino acids. CDR1 and CDR2 (germline): SGHAT, FQNNGV. The CDR3 sequence: CASSQPTVRTQETQYF. The CDR3 bases are TGTGCCAGCAGCCAACCGACAGTCAGGACACAAGAGACCCAGTACTTC. Supplemented by reference TRBV11-2 and TRBJ2-5, the full variable domain reads EAGVAQSPRYKIIEKRQSVAFWCNPISGHATLYWYQQILGQGPKLLIQFQNNGVVDDSQLPKDRFSAERLKGVDSTLKIQPAKLEDSAVYLCASSQPTVRTQETQYFGPGTRLLVL.

The chain carries TRBV27 and TRBJ1-1, with 8 bases aligning to TRBD1. This CDR3 contains 14 residues. Per germline, CDR1 MNHEY and CDR2 SMNVEV (reference sequence). After removal of 5 bases from V and 5 bases from J, the junction contained 7 bases not matched to a gene. The CDR3 sequence is CASSDGQGGTEAFF. The CDR3 coding sequence is TGTGCCAGCAGTGACGGACAGGGAGGGACTGAAGCTTTCTTT.

The gene calls are TRBV12-3 or TRBV12-4 and TRBJ1-5; 7 bases line up with TRBD1. Trimming removed 6 bases from V and 3 bases from J; junction bases left unmatched: 2. This CDR3 is built from 13 residues. The CDR3 coding sequence is TGTGCCAGCAGGGGGACAGTCAATCAGCCCCAGCATTTT. Residues: CASRGTVNQPQHF.

V usage is TRBV5-1 and J usage is TRBJ2-7, with 12 bases matching TRBD1. Germline CDR1 is SGHRS and CDR2 is YFSETQ. After removal of 4 bases from V and 6 bases from J, the junction contained 8 bases not matched to a gene. CDR3 length: 15 amino acids. The CDR3 coding sequence is TGCGCCAGCAGCCAACGTCCGGGACAGGGGGCCGAGCAGTACTTC. The encoded protein is CASSQRPGQGAEQYF.

This chain uses TRBV27 with TRBJ2-2, with 10 bases fitting TRBD1. Per the germline V gene, CDR1 is MNHEY and CDR2 is SMNVEV (reference sequence). The CDR3 runs to 14 residues. Trimming took 8 bases from V and 4 from J; bases not matched to a gene: 4. The CDR3 reads CASGTGAATGELFF. The CDR3 nucleotides read TGTGCCAGCGGGACAGGGGCGGCCACCGGGGAGCTGTTTTTT.

The chain has TRBV6-5 and TRBJ2-1; 7 bases agree with TRBD2. The germline gives CDR1 MNHEY, CDR2 SVGAGI. The CDR3 covers 15 residues. V gave up 0 bases and J gave up 7 bases; unmatched junction bases: 6. CDR3 sequence (DNA): TGTGCCAGCAGTTACTCTGAGGAGGGAGGGAATGAGCAGTTCTTC. Its protein product is CASSYSEEGGNEQFF.

The rearrangement links TRBV4-3 to TRBJ1-6; D not resolved. Between the trimmed V and J ends, which lost 2 bases and 9 bases, there was a span of 11 bases. Germline V gene data show CDR1 as LGHNA and CDR2 as YSLEER. The CDR3 totals 14 residues. CDR3 nucleotides: TGCGCCAGCAGCCAACCCCTTAGTCGTTCACCCCTCCACTTT. It translates to CASSQPLSRSPLHF.

This clone was picked up one time. V usage is TRBV14 and J usage is TRBJ1-4; 7 positions agree with TRBD1. V was clipped by 4 bases and J by 7 bases; unmatched bases: 12. There are 16 residues in the CDR3. In germline, CDR1 is SGHDN, CDR2 FVKESK. The CDR3 DNA reads TGTGCCAGCAGCCTCCTCCTGGGCCAGGGGGGTGAAAAACTGTTTTTT. Translating it yields CASSLLLGQGGEKLFF.

This rearrangement joins TRBV7-2 to TRBJ2-5; 8 nucleotides match TRBD2. Germline CDR1 reads SGHTA; CDR2 reads FQGNSA. V was clipped by 5 bases and J by 1 base; unmatched bases: 9. This CDR3 is built from 16 residues. As DNA, the CDR3 is TGTGCCAGCAGCCGGGTGGGGACTAGTGCCCAAGAGACCCAGTACTTC. It yields the protein CASSRVGTSAQETQYF. The whole variable domain, filled in from reference TRBV7-2 and TRBJ2-5, reads GAGVSQSPSNKVTEKGKDVELRCDPISGHTALYWYRQSLGQGLEFLIYFQGNSAPDKSGLPSDRFSAERTGGSVSTLTIQRTQQEDSAVYLCASSRVGTSAQETQYFGPGTRLLVL.

The V call is TRBV7-9, the J call TRBJ2-7; the match to TRBD1 covers 7 bases. The CDR3 has 13 amino acids. Germline CDR1 reads SEHNR; CDR2 reads FQNEAQ (reference sequence). Trimming at V came to 3 bases and at J to 9 bases, leaving 8 bases not matched to a gene. CDR3 sequence reads: CASSFGERTGQYF. Here the CDR3 DNA reads TGTGCCAGCAGCTTTGGGGAGCGGACAGGGCAGTACTTC. Together with reference TRBV7-9 and TRBJ2-7, the CDR3 gives the full variable domain: DTGVSQNPRHKITKRGQNVTFRCDPISEHNRLYWYRQTLGQGPEFLTYFQNEAQLEKSRLLSDRFSAERPKGSFSTLEIQRTEQGDSAMYLCASSFGERTGQYFGPGTRLTVT.

The V call is TRBV27, the J call TRBJ2-7; 7 nucleotides line up with TRBD2. Trimming cost V 3 bases and J 2 bases; bases outside gene matches: 7. The length of the CDR3 is 15 residues. Per the germline V gene, CDR1 is MNHEY and CDR2 is SMNVEV (reference sequence). DNA of the CDR3: TGTGCCAGCAGTTTTTCGGCGGGAGAGACCTACGAGCAGTACTTC. Translating gives CASSFSAGETYEQYF.

The chain links TRBV5-5 to TRBJ2-2; perhaps TRBD2 as D (7 bases). In germline, CDR1 is SGHKS, CDR2 YYEKEE (reference sequence). V lost 1 base and J lost 7, with 17 bases in between. This CDR3 spans 16 amino acids. This chain's CDR3 is CASSLRGADTGGELFF. The CDR3 DNA is TGTGCCAGCAGCTTGCGGGGGGCGGATACCGGCGGGGAGCTGTTTTTT. The variable domain in full, completed from reference TRBV5-5 and TRBJ2-2, reads DAGVTQSPTHLIKTRGQQVTLRCSPISGHKSVSWYQQVLGQGPQFIFQYYEKEERGRGNFPDRFSARQFPNYSSELNVNALLLGDSALYLCASSLRGADTGGELFFGEGSRLTVL.

V and J are TRBV7-3 and TRBJ2-2, with 7 bases that match TRBD2. The germline CDR1 and CDR2 sequences are SGHTA and FQGTGA. The length of the CDR3 is 14 residues. V trimming: 4 bases; J trimming: 6 bases; junction bases outside the gene matches: 5. The CDR3: CASSSGLVSGELFF. The CDR3 DNA reads as TGTGCCAGCAGCTCAGGACTAGTTTCCGGGGAGCTGTTTTTT.

The chain couples TRBV19 to TRBJ1-5; TRBD1 might be the D (5 bases). CDR1 LNHDA and CDR2 SQIVND come from the germline V gene (reference sequence). Trimming pared 10 bases from V and 6 bases from J, leaving 19 bases between. The CDR3 extends over 14 amino acids. CDR3 loop: CATNWGYGGQPQHF. The CDR3 nucleotides are TGTGCCACCAACTGGGGTTACGGGGGTCAGCCCCAGCATTTT.

The chain joins TRBV11-2 to TRBJ1-6; the D is unclear. Germline V CDR1 and CDR2: SGHAT, FQNNGV. V was shortened by 7 bases and J by 8 bases, with 18 bases between the two germline ends. The CDR3 totals 15 residues. In nucleotides, the CDR3 is TGTGCCAGCAAGATCGGCAGGTCCACGGATTCACCCCTCCACTTT. It specifies CASKIGRSTDSPLHF. Combining the CDR3 with reference TRBV11-2 and TRBJ1-6 gives the whole variable domain EAGVAQSPRYKIIEKRQSVAFWCNPISGHATLYWYQQILGQGPKLLIQFQNNGVVDDSQLPKDRFSAERLKGVDSTLKIQPAKLEDSAVYLCASKIGRSTDSPLHFGNGTRLTVT.

The chain is built from TRBV21-1 and TRBJ1-1; the table's D call, TRBD1, has no DNA check behind it. TRBV21-1 is marked as a pseudogene. This CDR3 contains 11 residues. CDR3 nucleotides: TGTGCCAGCAGAGGGGATGGCGGCATCTATTTT. It codes for CASRGDGGIYF.

The chain combines TRBV28 with TRBJ2-3, with D tentatively TRBD1 (6 bases). CDR1 is MDHEN and CDR2 is SYDVKM in the germline V gene. Trimming removed 3 bases at V and 4 bases at J, with 11 bases between. The CDR3 spans 14 residues. This chain's CDR3 is CASSFLQGADTQYF. The CDR3 nucleotides are TGTGCCAGCAGTTTCTTACAGGGTGCAGATACGCAGTATTTT. Filled out from reference TRBV28 and TRBJ2-3, the complete variable domain reads DVKVTQSSRYLVKRTGEKVFLECVQDMDHENMFWYRQDPGLGLRLIYFSYDVKMKEKGDIPEGYSVSREKKERFSLILESASTNQTSMYLCASSFLQGADTQYFGPGTRLTVL.

The V gene is TRBV6-1, the J gene TRBJ2-7, with 10 nucleotides matching TRBD2. Looked up from germline, CDR1 is MNHNS and CDR2 is SASEGT. This CDR3 comprises 15 residues. V was clipped by 1 base and J by 2 bases; unmatched bases: 2. The CDR3 coding sequence is TGTGCCAGCAGTGAAGTTAGCGGGGGGCCCTACGAGCAGTACTTC. This sequence encodes CASSEVSGGPYEQYF.

This sequence joins TRBV5-4 and TRBJ2-5; TRBD1 might be the D (6 bases). CDR1 and CDR2 from the germline V gene are SGHNT and YYREEE (reference sequence). The CDR3 has 17 amino acids. Trimming took 4 bases from V and 1 from J, leaving 20 bases between them. The CDR3 region has the DNA TGTGCCAGCAGCCCCGACAGGACAACTCGATTCCAAGAGACCCAGTACTTC. Its protein is CASSPDRTTRFQETQYF.